This T cell receptor beta chain was recovered during a study of blood T cell repertoires in COVID-19. Study in general: Acute and convalescent COVID-19 specimens originated in the United States, Italy and Spain.

Authors' analysis steps: By means of reference gene primer amplification, nucleated cell counts were estimated. The method was immunoSEQ multiplex PCR; TCRdb's version includes in-frame clones alone and lacks a portion of them. The V and J calls and clone size come from that table; D and trimming were worked out from the DNA. The sample has some 70,000 clones; roughly 85% are singletons. The CDR3 consists of 14 residues. The germline CDR1 and CDR2 sequences are MNHEY and SMNVEV (reference sequence). The junction had 6 bases not matched to a gene; V was cut back by 8 bases and J by 2 bases. V gene TRBV27 combines with J gene TRBJ2-3, with 8 bases matching TRBD2. The receptor comes from a woman aged 55 to 70 with acute or convalescent COVID-19. The sample taken for sequencing was peripheral blood. This chain's CDR3 is CASGERGPTDTQYF. CDR3 coding DNA: TGTGCCAGCGGGGAGCGGGGGCCCACAGATACGCAGTATTTT.